The sequence of this T cell receptor (beta chain) was determined in a study of cytomegalovirus exposure and HLA in healthy donors. Study conclusions and caveats: There were about 160 TCR beta chains listed as cytomegalovirus-associated. Many donors carried some public TCRs, although rarity characterized most TCR sequences.

This CDR3 is built from 13 residues. The ends were cut back, 0 bases at V and 4 bases at J, with 9 bases in the middle. Germline assignment: CDR1 GTSNPN and CDR2 SVGIG (reference sequence). Produced via immunoSEQ multiplex PCR; TCRdb's table is partial and in-frame only. The profile shows around 58,000 clones, approximately 90% of them singletons. On this clone: Its antigen is still unknown.

V gene TRBV30 combines with J gene TRBJ1-2, with D tentatively TRBD1 (5 bases). The sample was PBMCs. The origin of this receptor is a young woman in good health and CMV-seronegative. CDR3 protein: CAWSVLGLYGYTF. The CDR3 DNA follows: TGTGCCTGGAGTGTGTTGGGGCTCTATGGCTACACCTTC.